Each of the 14 T cell receptor beta chains below was sequenced from the same sample in a study of T cell responses to AZD1222 COVID-19 vaccine. Some clones are missing from TCRdb's copy, which holds only in-frame ones; the method was immunoSEQ multiplex PCR. The sample includes about 110,000 clones, over 75% of them seen just once. The sequences come from peripheral blood, collected on day 0 of AZD1222 vaccination. The source is an adult in good health.

The chain joins TRBV6-5 to TRBJ1-2; TRBD1 agrees at 8 bases. Per the germline V gene, CDR1 is MNHEY and CDR2 is SVGAGI. CDR3 size: 12 residues. The V gene end was trimmed by 10 bases and the J gene end by 3 bases; junction bases not matched to a gene: 4. The CDR3 nucleotides are TGTGCCACTAAGACAGGGGACTATGGCTACACCTTC. It encodes CATKTGDYGYTF.

The CDR3, as DNA: TGCGCCAGCAGCTCAAACACATTAGGAGGCACTGAAGCTTTCTTT. The encoded protein is CASSSNTLGGTEAFF. The chain is built from TRBV4-1 and TRBJ1-1, with D hard to call. Trimming stripped 5 bases from V and 4 bases from J, with 17 bases between. The CDR3 covers 15 residues. The germline gives CDR1 MGHRA, CDR2 YSYEKL.

The rearrangement uses TRBV9 and TRBJ2-5; D might be TRBD2 (5 bases). V lost 4 bases and J lost 5, with 15 bases in between. Germline CDR1 and CDR2: SGDLS and YYNGEE. This CDR3 spans 14 amino acids. The DNA of the CDR3 is TGTGCCAGCAGCCCCAGCGGAGTAGGGGAGACCCAGTACTTC. Amino acids: CASSPSGVGETQYF.

The chain has TRBV2 and TRBJ2-7, with a weak D call TRBD1 (5 bases). CDR1 and CDR2 (germline): SNHLY, FYNNEI. The CDR3 spans 13 residues. With 7 bases removed from V and 4 bases from J, the gap between germline ends came to 14 bases. This CDR3 reads CASKGRLGYEQYF. The CDR3 DNA is TGTGCCAGCAAGGGGCGGCTGGGGTACGAGCAGTACTTC.

On this clone: The junction differs from germline at one of its ends, possibly a read error. The chain recombines TRBV20-1 with TRBJ1-1, with 10 positions matching TRBD1. The CDR3 runs to 11 residues. CDR1 is DFQATT, CDR2 SNEGSKA, per germline (reference sequence). CDR3 in amino acids: CSATDRGEGFF. The CDR3 nucleotides read TGCAGTGCTACGGACAGGGGGGAAGGTTTCTTT.

The chain's CDR3 is CSGPEGAETQYF. The CDR3 nucleotides are TGCAGCGGCCCCGAGGGAGCAGAGACCCAGTACTTC. This chain links TRBV29-1 with TRBJ2-5, with D perhaps matching TRBD2 (5 bases). The CDR3 extends over 12 amino acids. Germline-derived CDR1 and CDR2 are SQVTM and ANQGSEA. Trimming took off 7 bases at V and 4 bases at J, with 13 bases between the two ends.

The chain employs TRBV2 and TRBJ1-5; D possibly corresponds to TRBD1 (6 bases). Trimming removed 8 bases from V and 7 bases from J, with 15 bases in between. CDR1 and CDR2 from the germline V gene are SNHLY and FYNNEI. The CDR3 consists of 13 residues. The CDR3 sequence is CASAAGEGQPQHF. The CDR3 DNA is TGTGCCAGCGCAGCAGGGGAGGGGCAGCCCCAGCATTTT.

The chain couples TRBV7-2 to TRBJ1-2; D remains ambiguous. Trimming took off 5 bases at V and 0 bases at J, with 7 bases between the two ends. Germline lookup yields CDR1 SGHTA and CDR2 FQGNSA. This CDR3 region has 13 residues. The CDR3 spells CASSPSANYGYTF. CDR3 nucleotide sequence: TGTGCCAGCAGCCCGAGCGCTAACTATGGCTACACCTTC.

This clone was seen once. The V gene is TRBV3-1 (or the pseudogene TRBV3-2), the J gene TRBJ1-5; D is possibly TRBD1 (6 bases). Germline V gives CDR1 LGHDT, CDR2 YNNKEL (reference sequence). V was clipped by 4 bases and J by 6 bases, with 13 bases between them. The CDR3 extends over 14 amino acids. The CDR3 nucleotides are TGTGCCAGCAGCCGTCAGGGGACGGGTCAGCCCCAGCATTTT. Protein sequence: CASSRQGTGQPQHF.

The chain carries TRBV12-5 and TRBJ1-6; 8 bases fit TRBD1. This CDR3 has 16 amino acids. In germline, CDR1 is LGHNT, CDR2 FRNRAP. V was clipped by 6 bases and J by 9 bases; unmatched bases: 13. CDR3 DNA: TGTGCTAGTGGACTGGACAGGGCTCCCATCGGTTCACCCCTCCACTTT. Encoded protein: CASGLDRAPIGSPLHF.

For this clone: One end of the junction fails to match germline, which may point to a read error. V is TRBV28 and J is TRBJ1-4; the D is unclear. CDR3 size: 14 residues. In germline, CDR1 is MDHEN, CDR2 SYDVKM. In nucleotides, the CDR3 is TGTGCCAGTAGTTTCCAGGACTCGGACGAAAAACTGTTTTTT. Amino acids: CASSFQDSDEKLFF.

The chain links TRBV15 to TRBJ1-2, with 8 bases aligning to TRBD1. J was trimmed by 5 bases and V by 0 bases; bases with no gene match: 11. The CDR3 is 17 amino acids. The germline V gene has CDR1 LNHNV and CDR2 YYDKDF (reference sequence). The CDR3 here is CATSREPGQGSFYGYTF. Here the CDR3 DNA reads TGTGCCACCAGCAGAGAACCAGGACAGGGAAGTTTTTATGGCTACACCTTC. The entire variable domain, with the rest obtained from reference TRBV15 and TRBJ1-2, is as follows: DAMVIQNPRYQVTQFGKPVTLSCSQTLNHNVMYWYQQKSSQAPKLLFHYYDKDFNNEADTPDNFQSRRPNTSFCFLDIRSPGLGDTAMYLCATSREPGQGSFYGYTFGSGTRLTVV.

The chain has TRBV4-3 and TRBJ1-1, with 8 bases identical to TRBD1. Germline-derived CDR1 and CDR2 are LGHNA and YSLEER. This CDR3 region has 17 residues. Germline trimming cut 0 bases from V and 2 bases from J; bases unmatched to any gene: 8. The CDR3 sequence is CASSQDWTGLINTEAFF. The DNA of the CDR3 is TGCGCCAGCAGCCAAGACTGGACAGGGCTGATTAACACTGAAGCTTTCTTT.

V and J are TRBV7-3 and TRBJ1-5; TRBD1 might be the D (5 bases). Germline V gene data show CDR1 as SGHTA and CDR2 as FQGTGA. This CDR3 has 14 amino acids. With 5 bases removed from V and 6 bases from J, the gap between germline ends came to 14 bases. The CDR3: CASSLRDESQPQHF. CDR3 nucleotides: TGTGCCAGCAGCCTACGGGACGAGAGTCAGCCCCAGCATTTT.